This T cell receptor beta chain was identified in a study of identical twins. Study-level points and caveats: In zero-insertion analyses, partial confounding could arise from invariant MAIT and iNKT cells. Recombination models fit unrelated individuals' TCR alpha sharing but underestimated twins'. The conclusions drew on cross-sectional statistical analysis instead of tracking the same donors. Within twin pairs, the out-of-frame alpha sequences they shared showed excess low generation probability.

In TCRdb, the 5' RACE reads were re-called with MiXCR into one record per CDR3 protein. The data contain over 550,000 distinct CDR3 sequences, under 8.5% of them seen just once; the ten biggest clones take up 1.6%. This CDR3 has 12 residues. Per the germline V gene, CDR1 is SQVTM and CDR2 is ANQGSEA. With 7 bases removed from V and 6 bases from J, the gap between germline ends came to 13 bases. As to this clonotype: Its target is unknown.

This sample also appeared in a second study, on yellow fever vaccine responses in identical twins.

Specimen: PBMCs. The origin of this receptor is a woman younger than 30 in good health. The chain has TRBV29-1 and TRBJ1-5; D ambiguous. CDR3 amino acids: CSGRSVGQPQHF. CDR3 sequence (DNA): TGCAGCGGCCGTTCGGTCGGTCAGCCCCAGCATTTT. The full variable domain, completed using reference TRBV29-1 and TRBJ1-5, is SAVISQKPSRDICQRGTSLTIQCQVDSQVTMMFWYRQQPGQSLTLIATANQGSEATYESGFVIDKFPISRPNLTFSTLTVSNMSPEDSSIYLCSGRSVGQPQHFGDGTRLSIL.